The 22 T cell receptor beta chains below all came from one sample that was sequenced in a study of blood T cell repertoires in COVID-19. Assay: immunoSEQ multiplex PCR; the TCRdb copy retains only in-frame clones and omits some. The sample includes about 190,000 clones, 82% of them seen just once. The sequenced sample consisted of peripheral blood. These receptor sequences come from a woman in her fifties or sixties with COVID-19, enrolled during active disease.

Only a few counts were recorded for this clone. The chain couples TRBV7-9 to TRBJ2-2; 9 bases are shared with TRBD1. The germline V gene has CDR1 SEHNR and CDR2 FQNEAQ (reference sequence). CDR3 size: 18 residues. Unmatched junction bases numbered 9, after V lost 3 bases and J lost 1 base. CDR3 residues: CASSFPGTGTVNTGELFF. The CDR3 DNA reads as TGTGCCAGCAGCTTTCCAGGGACAGGGACAGTGAACACCGGGGAGCTGTTTTTT.

V is TRBV19 and J is TRBJ2-7; D is possibly TRBD2 (5 bases). V shed 4 bases and J shed 2 bases, with 15 bases lying between them. The CDR3 is 15 residues long. Germline V gene sequence: CDR1 LNHDA, CDR2 SQIVND (reference sequence). The CDR3 DNA reads as TGTGCCAGTAGTACGCCGACTGACGGGGCCTACGAGCAGTACTTC. Translating it yields CASSTPTDGAYEQYF.

This clone has a single count. The rearrangement links TRBV19 to TRBJ1-4, with TRBD1 matching over 11 bases. J lost 6 bases, V lost 2 bases, and 2 bases had no gene match. The CDR3 sequence is 15 residues long. The V gene's germline CDR1 is LNHDA and CDR2 SQIVND (reference sequence). DNA of the CDR3: TGTGCCAGTAGTATAATGGGACAGGGGGATGAAAAACTGTTTTTT. It yields the protein CASSIMGQGDEKLFF.

The chain is built from TRBV28 and TRBJ1-2; the D gene is possibly TRBD1 (6 bases). Germline V gives CDR1 MDHEN, CDR2 SYDVKM. This CDR3 has 14 residues. V shed 5 bases and J shed 5 bases, with 15 bases lying between them. The DNA of the CDR3 is TGTGCCAGCAGTCCCCCGCAGGGGTATTATGGCTACACCTTC. Its translation: CASSPPQGYYGYTF.

The CDR3 reads CASSPHIAGNEQFF. Here the CDR3 DNA reads TGTGCCAGCAGCCCCCATATTGCGGGCAATGAGCAGTTCTTC. V is TRBV3-1 (or the pseudogene TRBV3-2) and J is TRBJ2-1, with D tentatively TRBD2 (5 bases). CDR1 is LGHDT and CDR2 is YNNKEL in the germline V gene (reference sequence). The CDR3 runs 14 residues. The V gene lost 4 bases and the J gene lost 6 bases, with 13 bases spanning the gap.

This rearrangement joins TRBV6-6 to TRBJ1-4; 9 bases match TRBD1. V gave up 6 bases and J gave up 8 bases; unmatched junction bases: 7. CDR3 length: 14 amino acids. Germline loops: CDR1 MNHNY, CDR2 SVGAGI (reference sequence). DNA for the CDR3: TGTGCCAGCAGCCTAACAGGGGGCAGCGAAAAACTGTTTTTT. It is translated as CASSLTGGSEKLFF.

This clone was detected a few times. CDR3 nucleotide sequence: TGCGCCAGCAGCTTAACAGCGAACACCGGGGAGCTGTTTTTT. It specifies CASSLTANTGELFF. The V call is TRBV5-1, the J call TRBJ2-2; D gene uncertain. V lost 2 bases, J lost 0 bases, and 5 bases lay in between. Looked up from germline, CDR1 is SGHRS and CDR2 is YFSETQ. This CDR3 region has 14 residues. Supplemented by reference TRBV5-1 and TRBJ2-2, the full variable domain reads KAGVTQTPRYLIKTRGQQVTLSCSPISGHRSVSWYQQTPGQGLQFLFEYFSETQRNKGNFPGRFSGRQFSNSRSEMNVSTLELGDSALYLCASSLTANTGELFFGEGSRLTVL.

The chain employs TRBV6-5 and TRBJ1-2; possible D gene TRBD1, 5 bases. CDR1 is MNHEY and CDR2 is SVGAGI in the germline V gene. The CDR3 consists of 11 residues. V lost 6 bases and J 3 bases, leaving 5 bases between the germline ends. The DNA for the CDR3 is TGTGCCAGCAGGACAGACTATGGCTACACCTTC. Translation gives CASRTDYGYTF.

As regards this clone: The DNA is left out, because the CDR3 cannot be placed on it with certainty; the CDR3 is given as TCRdb lists it. The chain carries TRBV7-9 and TRBJ2-7; the D call TRBD1 from the table was never checked on the DNA. The CDR3 numbers 14 amino acids, ends counted. Per germline, CDR1 SEHNR and CDR2 FQNEAQ (reference sequence). CDR3 residues: CASSSSTASYEQYF.

This clone was seen a few times. The chain joins TRBV6-5 to TRBJ2-1, with TRBD2 matching 8 bases. V lost 5 bases and J lost 3; bases outside the gene matches: 6. The CDR3 length is 15 residues. The germline V gene encodes CDR1 MNHEY and CDR2 SVGAGI. The CDR3 protein is CASSPTTSGYNEQFF. Written as DNA, the CDR3 is TGTGCCAGCAGTCCTACTACTAGCGGCTACAATGAGCAGTTCTTC.

The genes are TRBV5-6 and TRBJ1-1, with TRBD1 matching over 9 bases. Germline V gives CDR1 SGHDT, CDR2 YYEEEE. After removal of 5 bases from V and 4 bases from J, the junction contained 12 bases not matched to a gene. This CDR3 is built from 16 residues. CDR3 region: CASRPGQGQWGTEAFF. In DNA, the CDR3 is TGTGCCAGCAGGCCGGGACAGGGTCAATGGGGCACTGAAGCTTTCTTT.

This sequence joins TRBV28 and TRBJ1-5; weak D call: TRBD1 (6 bases). Per germline, CDR1 MDHEN and CDR2 SYDVKM. The V gene lost 5 bases and the J gene lost 4 bases, with 33 bases spanning the gap. This CDR3 comprises 21 residues. The CDR3 DNA reads TGTGCCAGCAGTCCACTGACTCAGGGGACCGCCATTAGCACATTAAATCAGCCCCAGCATTTT. This encodes CASSPLTQGTAISTLNQPQHF.

This chain uses TRBV28 with TRBJ2-5, with unresolved D. V was pared by 8 bases and J by 3 bases, with 13 bases between. CDR3 size: 13 residues. In germline, CDR1 is MDHEN, CDR2 SYDVKM. The CDR3 DNA sequence: TGTGCCAGCGAAAGTGTGAGAGAAGAGACCCAGTACTTC. As protein: CASESVREETQYF.

The V gene is TRBV5-1, the J gene TRBJ2-1; 9 bases align to TRBD1. The V segment lost 1 base and the J segment 6 bases; nucleotides outside the gene matches: 5. This CDR3 spans 15 amino acids. Per germline, CDR1 SGHRS and CDR2 YFSETQ. DNA of the CDR3: TGCGCCAGCAGCTTGTGGGACAGGGTAAGCAATGAGCAGTTCTTC. Translated: CASSLWDRVSNEQFF.

This sequence joins TRBV6-5 and TRBJ1-5; 8 bases agree with TRBD1. Trimming at V came to 2 bases and at J to 6 bases, leaving 6 bases not matched to a gene. The CDR3 is 15 amino acids. The germline gives CDR1 MNHEY, CDR2 SVGAGI. The CDR3 DNA sequence: TGTGCCAGCAGTTACCCCAGGGGGCAGGGTCAGCCCCAGCATTTT. It specifies CASSYPRGQGQPQHF.

The V gene is TRBV7-2, the J gene TRBJ1-2, with TRBD1 identical over 7 bases. The length of the CDR3 is 13 residues. Germline lookup yields CDR1 SGHTA and CDR2 FQGNSA. Losses at the gene ends were 6 bases for V and 4 bases for J; bases not matched to a gene: 5. CDR3 sequence (DNA): TGTGCCAGCAGACAGACAGGGCCCTATGGCTACACCTTC. It encodes CASRQTGPYGYTF. Variable domain in full (rest from reference TRBV7-2 and TRBJ1-2): GAGVSQSPSNKVTEKGKDVELRCDPISGHTALYWYRQSLGQGLEFLIYFQGNSAPDKSGLPSDRFSAERTGGSVSTLTIQRTQQEDSAVYLCASRQTGPYGYTFGSGTRLTVV.

The chain carries TRBV30 and TRBJ1-2; D unresolved. This CDR3 has 13 residues. CDR1 and CDR2 (germline): GTSNPN, SVGIG (reference sequence). Trimming removed 2 bases from V and 2 bases from J, with 9 bases in between. The CDR3 sequence: CAWSPAGNYGYTF. The CDR3, as DNA: TGTGCCTGGAGTCCGGCGGGGAACTATGGCTACACCTTC.

This chain links TRBV15 with TRBJ1-5; TRBD1 might be the D (6 bases). The CDR3 extends over 16 amino acids. CDR1 and CDR2 (germline): LNHNV, YYDKDF (reference sequence). With 2 bases removed from V and 0 bases from J, the gap between germline ends came to 11 bases. Here the CDR3 DNA reads TGTGCCACCAGCAGAAATACAGGGTATAGCAATCAGCCCCAGCATTTT. Translated, it gives CATSRNTGYSNQPQHF.

A few counts support this clone. Germline is not matched at one junction end, which may reflect a read error. The chain has TRBV28 and TRBJ2-1; TRBD1 is a possible D gene (6 bases). CDR1 and CDR2 (germline): MDHEN, SYDVKM. The CDR3 length is 18 residues. Here the CDR3 DNA reads TGTGCCAGCAGATTATCCCCTCTCGACAGGACCCAAGCGGATGAGCAGTTCTTC. Encoded protein: CASRLSPLDRTQADEQFF.

This clone came up once. CDR3 in amino acids: CASSLGGGARGGNTQYF. CDR3 sequence (DNA): TGTGCCAGCAGCTTGGGGGGCGGGGCCCGTGGTGGAAATACGCAGTATTTT. V is TRBV5-6 and J is TRBJ2-3; D possibly corresponds to TRBD2 (6 bases). Germline CDR1 SGHDT, CDR2 YYEEEE. The CDR3 length is 17 residues. The V end lost 0 bases, the J end lost 7 bases, and 21 bases lay between the germline ends.

This clone was seen a handful of times. V usage is TRBV10-3 and J usage is TRBJ1-2; 10 positions agree with TRBD1. V was clipped by 6 bases and J by 8 bases; unmatched bases: 6. Germline V lookup: CDR1 ENHRY, CDR2 SYGVKD. The CDR3 is 13 amino acids. The CDR3, as DNA: TGTGCCATCAGACCGGACAGGGGGGAAGGCTACACCTTC. The encoded protein is CAIRPDRGEGYTF.

The J gene is TRBJ2-1, the V gene TRBV9; 7 nucleotides align to TRBD1. V lost 4 bases, J lost 0 bases, and 4 bases stayed unmatched. Germline CDR1 is SGDLS and CDR2 is YYNGEE. CDR3 size: 15 residues. The CDR3 reads CASSSGTDSYNEQFF. CDR3 in DNA: TGTGCCAGCAGCTCCGGGACAGACTCCTACAATGAGCAGTTCTTC. The whole variable domain, remainder taken from reference TRBV9 and TRBJ2-1, is DSGVTQTPKHLITATGQRVTLRCSPRSGDLSVYWYQQSLDQGLQFLIQYYNGEERAKGNILERFSAQQFPDLHSELNLSSLELGDSALYFCASSSGTDSYNEQFFGPGTRLTVL.